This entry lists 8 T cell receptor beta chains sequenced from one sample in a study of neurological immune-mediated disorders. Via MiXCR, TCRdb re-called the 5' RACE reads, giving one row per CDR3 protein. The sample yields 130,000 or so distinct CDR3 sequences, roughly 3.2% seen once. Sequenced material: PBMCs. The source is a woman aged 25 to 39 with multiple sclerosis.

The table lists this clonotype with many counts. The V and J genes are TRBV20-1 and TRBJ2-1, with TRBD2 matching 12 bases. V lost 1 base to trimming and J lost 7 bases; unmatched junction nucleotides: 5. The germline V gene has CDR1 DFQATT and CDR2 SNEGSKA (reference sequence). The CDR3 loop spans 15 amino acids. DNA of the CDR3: TGCAGTGCTAGAGGGACTAGCGGGGACGTTAATGAGCAGTTCTTC. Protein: CSARGTSGDVNEQFF.

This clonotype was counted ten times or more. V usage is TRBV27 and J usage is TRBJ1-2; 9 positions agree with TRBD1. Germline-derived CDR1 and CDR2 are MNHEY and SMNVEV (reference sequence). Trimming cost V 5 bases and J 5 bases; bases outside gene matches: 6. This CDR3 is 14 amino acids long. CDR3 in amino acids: CASSPKGTGYGYTF. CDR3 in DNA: TGTGCCAGCAGTCCCAAAGGGACAGGGTATGGCTACACCTTC.

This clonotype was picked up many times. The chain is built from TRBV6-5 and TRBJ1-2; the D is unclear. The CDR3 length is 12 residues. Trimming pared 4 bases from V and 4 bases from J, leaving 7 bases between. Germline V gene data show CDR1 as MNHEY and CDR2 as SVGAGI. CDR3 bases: TGTGCCAGCAGTTCGCCGGTCTATGGCTACACCTTC. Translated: CASSSPVYGYTF.

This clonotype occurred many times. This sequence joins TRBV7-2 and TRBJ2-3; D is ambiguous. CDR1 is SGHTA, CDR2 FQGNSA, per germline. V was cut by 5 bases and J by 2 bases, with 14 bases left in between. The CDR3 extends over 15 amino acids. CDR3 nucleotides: TGTGCCAGCAGCAATGATCCTCGGTCCACAGATACGCAGTATTTT. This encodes CASSNDPRSTDTQYF.

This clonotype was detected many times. This chain's CDR3 is CASLTGVAGTYNEQFF. In DNA, the CDR3 is TGCGCCAGCCTTACGGGGGTAGCGGGGACCTACAATGAGCAGTTCTTC. The chain has TRBV5-1 and TRBJ2-1, with 8 bases matching TRBD2. Germline CDR1 and CDR2: SGHRS and YFSETQ. The V gene end was trimmed by 7 bases and the J gene end by 2 bases; junction bases not matched to a gene: 11. The CDR3 sequence is 16 residues long.

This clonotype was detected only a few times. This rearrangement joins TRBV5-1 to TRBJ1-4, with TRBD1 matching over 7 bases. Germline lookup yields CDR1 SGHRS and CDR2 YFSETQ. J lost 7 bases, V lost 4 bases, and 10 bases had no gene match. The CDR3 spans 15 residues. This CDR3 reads CASSPTGTNSEKLFF. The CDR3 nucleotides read TGCGCCAGCAGCCCGACAGGGACAAATAGTGAAAAACTGTTTTTT.

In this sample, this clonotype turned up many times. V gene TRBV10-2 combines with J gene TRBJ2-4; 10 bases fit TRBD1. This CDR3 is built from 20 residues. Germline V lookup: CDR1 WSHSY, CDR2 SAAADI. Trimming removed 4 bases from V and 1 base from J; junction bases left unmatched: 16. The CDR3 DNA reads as TGCGCCAGCAGTGGGTGGGGGGGACAGGGGAGCCTAGAGGCCAAAAACATTCAGTACTTC. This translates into CASSGWGGQGSLEAKNIQYF.

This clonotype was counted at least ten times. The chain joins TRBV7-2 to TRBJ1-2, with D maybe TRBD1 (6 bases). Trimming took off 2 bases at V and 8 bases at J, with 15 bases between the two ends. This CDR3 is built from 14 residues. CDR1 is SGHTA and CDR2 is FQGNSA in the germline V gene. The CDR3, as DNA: TGTGCCAGCAGCTTATCGTTGGGGGCTGGAGGCTACACCTTC. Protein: CASSLSLGAGGYTF.